This T cell receptor beta chain was observed in a study of blood T cells in healthy people across ages. A sample-barcoded 5' primer and a J-beta primer mix were used in a second PCR of roughly 7 to 11 cycles. MiXCR, applied by TCRdb to the 5' RACE reads, yields one record per CDR3 protein. The table has about 780,000 distinct CDR3 sequences, 20% to 30% seen once. Trimming removed 5 bases from V and 7 bases from J, with 17 bases in between. CDR1 and CDR2 from the germline V gene are SGHVS and FNYEAQ. CDR3 length: 15 amino acids. The same sample was also studied in work on T cells of mothers and their children. From that study: For cDNA synthesis, the complete extracted RNA was used (roughly 1.5 ug per 15 ul). Sample barcodes and 2-4 random nucleotides came from the second PCR's M1S primer.

This receptor was identified in a boy younger than 18 in good health. This chain uses TRBV7-6 with TRBJ1-4; D possibly corresponds to TRBD1 (6 bases). The sequenced sample was blood. CDR3 sequence (DNA): TGTGCCAGCAGCCCGAGGACAGCGGTCTCTGAAAAACTGTTTTTT. Translated, it gives CASSPRTAVSEKLFF.